The 18 T cell receptor beta chains below come from one sample, sequenced in a study of shared clonotypes between healthy human individuals. Assay: immunoSEQ multiplex PCR; the TCRdb copy retains only in-frame clones and omits some. The sample gives 2 million to 2.5 million clones, 85% to 95% of which show up once; about 0.37% is in the top ten. The sequencing input was naive CD4+ T cells from PBMCs. Subset given: CD45RA+ positively selected. These receptor sequences come from a man aged 18 to 30 in good health. Some clones in this sample may be carry-over from other donors' samples.

The V gene is TRBV27, the J gene TRBJ1-6; D might be TRBD1 (5 bases). In germline, CDR1 is MNHEY, CDR2 SMNVEV (reference sequence). V was cut by 3 bases and J by 8 bases, with 14 bases left in between. CDR3 length: 15 amino acids. Written as DNA, the CDR3 is TGTGCCAGCAGTTTTTATCGGGGGAAGGATTCACCCCTCCACTTT. Its protein is CASSFYRGKDSPLHF.

The chain has TRBV25-1 and TRBJ2-5, with 8 nucleotides matching TRBD1. Germline V CDR1 and CDR2: MGHDK, SYGVNS. This CDR3 is 14 amino acids long. J was trimmed by 5 bases and V by 3 bases; bases with no gene match: 5. Here the CDR3 DNA reads TGTGCCAGCAGTGATCAGGGGGCTGAGGAGACCCAGTACTTC. It is translated as CASSDQGAEETQYF.

The CDR3 reads CASSPQGLTGELFF. In DNA, the CDR3 is TGCGCCAGCAGTCCACAGGGGTTGACCGGGGAGCTGTTTTTT. The chain has TRBV5-1 and TRBJ2-2; 7 bases line up with TRBD1. Losses at the gene ends were 5 bases for V and 5 bases for J; bases not matched to a gene: 6. CDR3 length: 14 amino acids. From germline, CDR1 is SGHRS and CDR2 YFSETQ.

The gene calls are TRBV27 and TRBJ1-2, with a tentative D call TRBD1 (6 bases). V was trimmed by 5 bases and J by 4 bases, leaving 20 bases between them. The CDR3 loop spans 16 amino acids. Germline loops: CDR1 MNHEY, CDR2 SMNVEV (reference sequence). The CDR3 DNA reads as TGTGCCAGCAGTCCCCCCCGGGACAAGGGAACCTATGGCTACACCTTC. Protein product: CASSPPRDKGTYGYTF.

The CDR3 spells CARGQTLNTEAFF. In nucleotides, the CDR3 is TGTGCCCGAGGACAGACCCTAAACACTGAAGCTTTCTTT. The rearrangement joins TRBV30 to TRBJ1-1; D is possibly TRBD1 (6 bases). The V gene lost 8 bases and the J gene lost 2 bases, with 15 bases spanning the gap. The CDR3 extends over 13 amino acids. Germline CDR1 reads GTSNPN; CDR2 reads SVGIG (reference sequence).

J is TRBJ1-5 and V is TRBV28; D remains unclear. Trimming took 1 base from V and 1 from J, leaving 11 bases between them. Germline V gene sequence: CDR1 MDHEN, CDR2 SYDVKM. The CDR3 loop spans 16 amino acids. The CDR3 bases are TGTGCCAGCAGTTTATCCACAGTGGGAAGCAATCAGCCCCAGCATTTT. As protein: CASSLSTVGSNQPQHF. The full variable domain, with the rest looked up from reference TRBV28 and TRBJ1-5, is DVKVTQSSRYLVKRTGEKVFLECVQDMDHENMFWYRQDPGLGLRLIYFSYDVKMKEKGDIPEGYSVSREKKERFSLILESASTNQTSMYLCASSLSTVGSNQPQHFGDGTRLSIL.

Concerning this clone itself: The junction departs from the called germline gene at one end, perhaps through a read error. The V gene is TRBV10-3, the J gene TRBJ2-6, with D maybe TRBD1 (6 bases). This CDR3 contains 14 residues. Germline loops: CDR1 ENHRY, CDR2 SYGVKD. The CDR3 DNA reads TGTGCCATCAGTGAGTATCGGACAGACCCCTCTGTGGCTTTC. This codes for CAISEYRTDPSVAF.

V usage is TRBV27 and J usage is TRBJ2-7; TRBD2 matches 7 bases. J gave up 1 base and V 2 bases, and 14 bases lay outside the gene matches. The germline CDR1 and CDR2 sequences are MNHEY and SMNVEV (reference sequence). This CDR3 is built from 18 residues. In DNA form, the CDR3 reads TGTGCCAGCAGTTTAAAGGTGTCGCGGCTAGCGGAGTCCTACGAGCAGTACTTC. Its protein is CASSLKVSRLAESYEQYF.

The genes are TRBV6-5 and TRBJ2-5; TRBD1 matches 9 bases. Trimming cost V 1 base and J 3 bases; bases outside gene matches: 3. Per germline, CDR1 MNHEY and CDR2 SVGAGI. This CDR3 has 15 amino acids. CDR3 bases: TGTGCCAGCAGTTACTTCGACAGGGGGGAAGAGACCCAGTACTTC. Encoded protein: CASSYFDRGEETQYF.

The chain has TRBV14 and TRBJ2-5; D perhaps matches TRBD2 (7 bases). CDR1 is SGHDN and CDR2 is FVKESK in the germline V gene. V was shortened by 4 bases and J by 5 bases, with 17 bases between the two germline ends. The CDR3 is 15 residues long. The CDR3 DNA sequence: TGTGCCAGCAGCCCGACCCGCGGGGGCCGGGAGACCCAGTACTTC. Translated, it gives CASSPTRGGRETQYF.

Regarding this clone: The same CDR3 also results from other DNA sequences found in this sample. The rearrangement joins TRBV5-1 to TRBJ1-1, with 8 nucleotides matching TRBD1. Germline loops: CDR1 SGHRS, CDR2 YFSETQ. V was pared by 3 bases and J by 2 bases, with 6 bases of the junction left unmatched. The CDR3 totals 15 residues. In DNA form, the CDR3 reads TGCGCCAGCAGCTACCTGACAGGGGCAAACACTGAAGCTTTCTTT. As protein: CASSYLTGANTEAFF.

This sequence joins TRBV9 and TRBJ2-2; TRBD2 matches 11 bases. Germline V CDR1 and CDR2: SGDLS, YYNGEE. V lost 0 bases and J lost 0; bases outside the gene matches: 4. The CDR3 is 18 amino acids. The CDR3 region is CASSVGRGLAANTGELFF. As DNA, the CDR3 is TGTGCCAGCAGCGTAGGGAGGGGACTAGCGGCGAACACCGGGGAGCTGTTTTTT.

The gene calls are TRBV9 and TRBJ2-6, with unresolved D. V lost 4 bases to trimming and J lost 0 bases, with 11 bases between them. The CDR3 is 16 residues long. Germline loops: CDR1 SGDLS, CDR2 YYNGEE. This CDR3 reads CASSRRVYSGANVLTF. Written as DNA, the CDR3 is TGTGCCAGCAGCAGAAGGGTATACTCTGGGGCCAACGTCCTGACTTTC.

Comment on this clone: Other DNA sequences within the sample encode an identical CDR3. The V gene is TRBV14, the J gene TRBJ2-5; D is unclear. CDR3 size: 11 residues. V gave up 3 bases and J gave up 5 bases, with 4 bases separating them. Germline V CDR1 and CDR2: SGHDN, FVKESK. The CDR3 protein is CASSHAETQYF. The CDR3 DNA sequence: TGTGCCAGCAGCCACGCGGAGACCCAGTACTTC. The complete variable domain, with remaining parts taken from reference TRBV14 and TRBJ2-5, reads EAGVTQFPSHSVIEKGQTVTLRCDPISGHDNLYWYRRVMGKEIKFLLHFVKESKQDESGMPNNRFLAERTGGTYSTLKVQPAELEDSGVYFCASSHAETQYFGPGTRLLVL.

Only one count was recorded for this clone. The chain is built from TRBV21-1 and TRBJ2-7; the D call TRBD1 from the table was never checked on the DNA. TRBV21-1 is designated a pseudogene. The CDR3 totals 13 residues. CDR3 region: CAPTPRGRDEQYF. CDR3 coding DNA: TGTGCCCCCACTCCCAGGGGCCGGGACGAGCAGTACTTC.

The rearrangement uses TRBV27 and TRBJ2-2; TRBD2 matches at 8 bases. V gave up 8 bases and J gave up 3 bases; unmatched junction bases: 17. This CDR3 comprises 18 residues. Germline assignment: CDR1 MNHEY and CDR2 SMNVEV (reference sequence). This chain's CDR3 is CASFPGGTRLAYTGELFF. The CDR3 nucleotides are TGTGCCAGCTTCCCGGGGGGTACGAGACTAGCGTACACCGGGGAGCTGTTTTTT.

For this clone: The identical CDR3 is also encoded by other nucleotide sequences in the sample. V and J are TRBV18 and TRBJ2-7, with TRBD1 matching over 11 bases. The CDR3 is made up of 14 amino acids. Germline lookup yields CDR1 KGHSH and CDR2 LQKENI. Trimming at V came to 3 bases and at J to 6 bases, leaving 4 bases not matched to a gene. CDR3 loop: CASSPGTGGGEQYF. The DNA for the CDR3 is TGTGCCAGCTCACCGGGGACAGGGGGAGGCGAGCAGTACTTC.

This clone was found once. The rearrangement links TRBV27 to TRBJ2-7; D may be TRBD2 (5 bases). Per the germline V gene, CDR1 is MNHEY and CDR2 is SMNVEV (reference sequence). The CDR3 is 13 amino acids. Trimming shortened V by 5 bases and J by 2 bases, and 10 bases separated the two germline ends. CDR3 sequence (DNA): TGTGCCAGCAGTCGCGGGCCAACCTACGAGCAGTACTTC. Its protein is CASSRGPTYEQYF.